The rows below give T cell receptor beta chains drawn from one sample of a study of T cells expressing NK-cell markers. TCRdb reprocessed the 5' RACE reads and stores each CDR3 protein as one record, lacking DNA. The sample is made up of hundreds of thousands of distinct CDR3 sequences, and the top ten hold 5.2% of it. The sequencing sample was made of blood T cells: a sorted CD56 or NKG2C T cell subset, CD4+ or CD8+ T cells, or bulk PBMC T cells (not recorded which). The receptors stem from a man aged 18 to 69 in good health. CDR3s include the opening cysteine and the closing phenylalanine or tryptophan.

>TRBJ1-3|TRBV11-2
CASQGSGQTDAPSGNTIYF
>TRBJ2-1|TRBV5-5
CASSQPHETQFF
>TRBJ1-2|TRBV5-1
CASSLDLPEGYTF
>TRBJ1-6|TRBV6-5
CASSYEAEEDSPLHF
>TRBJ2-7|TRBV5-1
CASSPLWGGVGDEQYF
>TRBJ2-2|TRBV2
CASRPTSGGVKELFF
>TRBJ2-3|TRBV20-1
CSASPDRAYTDTQYF
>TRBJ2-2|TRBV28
CASSPGRTRPLGELFF
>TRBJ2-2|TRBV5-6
CASSPFSSGGRYNTGELFF
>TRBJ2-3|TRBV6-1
CASSARLVRDTQYF
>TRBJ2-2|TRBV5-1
CASSLVAGEGTGELFF
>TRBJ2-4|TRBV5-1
CASSLNAPSKNIQYF
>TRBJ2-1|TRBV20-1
CSASSRPKSSYNEQFF
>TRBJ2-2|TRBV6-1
CASSGSQGRNTGELFF
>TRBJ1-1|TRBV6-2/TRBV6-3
CASRNSGGTEAFF
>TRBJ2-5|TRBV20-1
CSASPTSGGARETQYF
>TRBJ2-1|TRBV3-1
CASSQARTGEQFF
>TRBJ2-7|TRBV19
CASRTSGVSYEQYF
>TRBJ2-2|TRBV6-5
CASSPRRGDTGELFF
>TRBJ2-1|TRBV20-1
CSARDPFGGGAYNEQFF
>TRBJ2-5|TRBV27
CASTPTPDRGEETQYF
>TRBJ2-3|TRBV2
CASKGQGASTDTQYF
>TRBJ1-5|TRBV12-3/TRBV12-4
CASSLKTGTRNQPQHF
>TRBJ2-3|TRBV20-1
CSARSGRVSDTQYF
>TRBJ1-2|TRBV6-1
CASRVQGNPYGYTF
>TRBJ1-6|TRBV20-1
CGAGLHNSPLHF
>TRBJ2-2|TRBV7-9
CASTGILLTTGELFF
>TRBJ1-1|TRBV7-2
CASSPGTAGGTEAFF
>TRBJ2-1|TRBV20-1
CSARVAGGPFF
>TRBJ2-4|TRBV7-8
CASSSREKNIQYF
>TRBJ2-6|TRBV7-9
CASSSTSGRSGANVLTF
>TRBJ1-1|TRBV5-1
CASSRQGVMNTEAFF
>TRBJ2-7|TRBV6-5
CASSYSGQGKEQYF
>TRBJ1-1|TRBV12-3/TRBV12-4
CASSSRGQGAIMNTEAFF
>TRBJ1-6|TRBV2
CASIPLRDRGSPLHF
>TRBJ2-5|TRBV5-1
CASSQWTSGVVTQYF
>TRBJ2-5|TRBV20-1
CSASDRRTQETQYF
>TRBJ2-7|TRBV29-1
CSVVLVDEQYF
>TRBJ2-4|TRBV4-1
CASSQRVVTIAKNIQYF
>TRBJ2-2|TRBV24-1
CATSAGASGVVNGELFF
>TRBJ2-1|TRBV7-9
CASSLWMRGVHEQFF
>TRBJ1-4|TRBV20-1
CSARGYETELKKLFF
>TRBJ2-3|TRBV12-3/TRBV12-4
CASSPGRSGGVDTQYF
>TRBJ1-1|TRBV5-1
CASSPQGDINRGTEAFF
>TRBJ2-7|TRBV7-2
CASSSGSGTYSSYEQYF
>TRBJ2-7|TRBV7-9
CASSSRGQGSGSYEQYF
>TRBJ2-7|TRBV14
CASSQTGNFYEQYF